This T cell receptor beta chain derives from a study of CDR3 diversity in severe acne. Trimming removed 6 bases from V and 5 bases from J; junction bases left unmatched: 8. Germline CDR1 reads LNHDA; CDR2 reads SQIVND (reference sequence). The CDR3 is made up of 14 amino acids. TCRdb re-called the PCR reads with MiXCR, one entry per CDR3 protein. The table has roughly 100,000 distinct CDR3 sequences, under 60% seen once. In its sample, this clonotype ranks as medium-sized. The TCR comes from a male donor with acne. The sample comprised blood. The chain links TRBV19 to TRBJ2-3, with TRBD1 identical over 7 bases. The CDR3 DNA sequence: TGTGCCAGTAGACCACAGGGGTTGGGAGATACGCAGTATTTT. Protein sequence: CASRPQGLGDTQYF. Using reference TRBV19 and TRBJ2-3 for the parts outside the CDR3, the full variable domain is DGGITQSPKYLFRKEGQNVTLSCEQNLNHDAMYWYRQDPGQGLRLIYYSQIVNDFQKGDIAEGYSVSREKKESFPLTVTSAQKNPTAFYLCASRPQGLGDTQYFGPGTRLTVL.